The source of this TCR beta chain is a study of blood T cell repertoires in COVID-19. Study-level background: Researchers got acute and convalescent COVID-19 samples from the United States, Italy and Spain.

Here immunoSEQ multiplex PCR was the method, and the copy in TCRdb shows in-frame clones only, minus some. Among tens of thousands of clones, around 90% were seen once, and the ten largest hold 6.9%. CDR3 size: 11 residues. Germline assignment: CDR1 SGHAT and CDR2 FQNNGV. Trimming took 4 bases from V and 5 from J, leaving 6 bases between them. The receptor comes from a human donor in a cohort sampled during active COVID-19. The gene calls are TRBV11-2 and TRBJ2-7; D is ambiguous. Specimen: peripheral blood. CDR3 loop: CASSYYNEQYF. CDR3 DNA: TGTGCCAGCAGCTATTACAACGAGCAGTACTTC.